This T cell receptor (beta chain) comes out of a study of spatial heterogeneity in lung cancer. Time point described: blood at routine non-recurrence follow-up after resection. No cells were sorted before sequencing. The whole RNA sequenced was extracted from tumor, nontumor lung or frozen PBMC. Germline CDR1 is LGHDT and CDR2 is YNNKEL (reference sequence). The CDR3 is 13 amino acids. V dropped 3 bases and J dropped 0 bases, with 4 bases sitting between them. TCRdb redid the calling of the 5' RACE reads with MiXCR, one entry per CDR3 protein. The data show about 120,000 distinct CDR3 sequences, more than 9% seen once.

The chain couples TRBV3-1 to TRBJ2-3; the D is unclear. This clonotype was obtained from a male donor with early-stage non-small cell lung cancer. The material sequenced was PBMCs, taken at follow-up. CDR3 residues: CASSQASTDTQYF. CDR3 bases: TGTGCCAGCAGCCAGGCTAGCACAGATACGCAGTATTTT.